Shown below are 21 T cell receptor beta chains from a single sample sequenced in a study of early T cells in non-severe SARS-CoV-2 infection. TCRdb ran MiXCR on the 5' RACE reads and lists one entry per CDR3 protein. Among approximately 50,000 distinct CDR3 sequences listed, 7.5% to 10% were seen once. The sequenced sample was whole blood. These receptors came from an adult who was a healthcare worker with PCR-confirmed SARS-CoV-2 infection or an uninfected control (not recorded which).

This clonotype has a count of ten or more. The V gene is TRBV6-2 or TRBV6-3, the J gene TRBJ2-1, with D unclear. This CDR3 is built from 11 residues. The ends were cut back, 6 bases at V and 4 bases at J, with 4 bases in the middle. Germline-derived CDR1 and CDR2 are MNHEY and SVGEGT. The chain's CDR3 is CASREYNEQFF. CDR3 DNA: TGTGCCAGCAGGGAATACAATGAGCAGTTCTTC.

This clonotype has a count of ten or more. The chain is built from TRBV29-1 and TRBJ2-5; possible D gene TRBD2, 6 bases. CDR1 SQVTM and CDR2 ANQGSEA come from the germline V gene. V dropped 4 bases and J dropped 5 bases, with 14 bases sitting between them. This CDR3 has 13 amino acids. This chain's CDR3 is CSVVGGLGETQYF. Written as DNA, the CDR3 is TGCAGCGTTGTGGGGGGTTTAGGGGAGACCCAGTACTTC.

Comments on this clonotype: Since a much larger clone is just one base distant, this may be a read error. V gene TRBV6-6 combines with J gene TRBJ1-1; D gene ambiguous. Trimming took 7 bases from V and 0 from J, leaving 3 bases between them. The CDR3 sequence is 11 residues long. Germline CDR1 is MNHNY and CDR2 is SVGAGI (reference sequence). The CDR3 coding sequence is TGTGCCAGCACCGTGAACACTGAAGCTTTCTTT. Translating gives CASTVNTEAFF.

This clonotype was recorded many times. V usage is TRBV20-1 and J usage is TRBJ2-4; 8 nucleotides line up with TRBD2. CDR3 length: 17 residues. The germline V gene has CDR1 DFQATT and CDR2 SNEGSKA (reference sequence). V gave up 6 bases and J gave up 0 bases; unmatched junction bases: 13. CDR3: CSATEAGGAGAKNIQYF. The CDR3 DNA reads as TGCAGTGCCACCGAGGCGGGGGGCGCAGGAGCCAAAAACATTCAGTACTTC.

This clonotype was found many times. CDR3 sequence (DNA): TGTGCCAGCAGTGGGTCTGATGAAAAACTGTTTTTT. Translating it yields CASSGSDEKLFF. V and J are TRBV2 and TRBJ1-4; D remains unclear. The CDR3 loop spans 12 amino acids. Germline V gene lookup returns CDR1 SNHLY and CDR2 FYNNEI. V shed 4 bases and J shed 6 bases, with 6 bases lying between them. Full variable domain (outside the CDR3, taken from reference TRBV2 and TRBJ1-4): EPEVTQTPSHQVTQMGQEVILRCVPISNHLYFYWYRQILGQKVEFLVSFYNNEISEKSEIFDDQFSVERPDGSNFTLKIRSTKLEDSAMYFCASSGSDEKLFFGSGTQLSVL.

This clonotype was counted many times. This chain links TRBV4-1 with TRBJ2-3; 8 bases match TRBD1. The germline CDR1 and CDR2 sequences are MGHRA and YSYEKL. V trimming: 4 bases; J trimming: 5 bases; junction bases outside the gene matches: 8. This CDR3 spans 15 amino acids. In nucleotides, the CDR3 is TGCGCCAGCAGCCCCGGGACAGGTAAAGGAGATACGCAGTATTTT. This sequence encodes CASSPGTGKGDTQYF.

This clonotype was detected a few times. This chain connects TRBV25-1 to TRBJ2-3; TRBD2 agrees at 10 bases. The V gene's germline CDR1 is MGHDK and CDR2 SYGVNS. This CDR3 has 14 amino acids. The junction had 4 bases not matched to a gene; V was cut back by 8 bases and J by 2 bases. The chain's CDR3 is CASQREGNTDTQYF. CDR3 nucleotide sequence: TGTGCCAGCCAGCGGGAGGGGAACACAGATACGCAGTATTTT.

This sequence joins TRBV28 and TRBJ2-5, with TRBD2 identical over 7 bases. This CDR3 contains 14 residues. Germline V gene data show CDR1 as MDHEN and CDR2 as SYDVKM. With V trimmed by 5 bases and J by 4 bases, 7 bases remained unmatched. The CDR3 sequence is CASSPGGRGETQYF. The CDR3 DNA sequence: TGTGCCAGCAGTCCCGGCGGGAGAGGAGAGACCCAGTACTTC.

The CDR3 loop is CATSRRVNTEAFF. For the CDR3, the DNA is TGTGCCACCAGCAGACGGGTGAACACTGAAGCTTTCTTT. The gene calls are TRBV15 and TRBJ1-1; D uncertain. This CDR3 has 13 amino acids. CDR1 and CDR2 (germline): LNHNV, YYDKDF (reference sequence). V lost 2 bases to trimming and J lost 0 bases, with 4 bases between them.

This clonotype was counted between two and nine times. The CDR3 DNA is TGTGCCAGCAGTTATCCGCAGGGGTCTAGCTACGAGCAGTACTTC. It is translated as CASSYPQGSSYEQYF. The chain recombines TRBV6-2 or TRBV6-3 with TRBJ2-7; TRBD1 is a possible D gene (6 bases). The length of the CDR3 is 15 residues. Per the germline V gene, CDR1 is MNHEY and CDR2 is SVGEGT. The V end lost 3 bases, the J end lost 3 bases, and 15 bases lay between the germline ends.

The V call is TRBV5-5, the J call TRBJ1-1, with unresolved D. The germline V and J ends were trimmed by 0 bases and 6 bases, with 6 bases remaining between them. CDR1 SGHKS and CDR2 YYEKEE come from the germline V gene (reference sequence). The CDR3 covers 12 residues. Here the CDR3 reads CASSLGPAEAFF. The CDR3 nucleotides read TGTGCCAGCAGCTTGGGGCCGGCTGAAGCTTTCTTT.

This clonotype was seen repeatedly, ten times or more. The CDR3 sequence: CASPRDREGNEQFF. The CDR3 DNA sequence: TGTGCCAGCCCCCGGGACAGGGAGGGCAATGAGCAGTTCTTC. This chain connects TRBV6-6 to TRBJ2-1, with 9 bases aligning to TRBD1. Trimming cost V 8 bases and J 6 bases; bases outside gene matches: 8. Germline V CDR1 and CDR2: MNHNY, SVGAGI (reference sequence). The CDR3 is 14 amino acids.

This clonotype was seen more than once but under ten times. One end of the junction varies from germline; a read error may be responsible. The chain uses TRBV7-9 and TRBJ2-3; no clear D gene. The CDR3 spans 14 residues. CDR1 SEHNR and CDR2 FQNEAQ come from the germline V gene (reference sequence). CDR3 residues: CASSLDGSLDSQYF. The CDR3 bases are TGTGCCAGCAGCCTCGATGGTAGTTTAGATTCGCAGTATTTT.

The rearrangement links TRBV19 to TRBJ2-2; D not certain. Germline V gene sequence: CDR1 LNHDA, CDR2 SQIVND (reference sequence). V lost 7 bases to trimming and J lost 2 bases, with 11 bases between them. This CDR3 is 14 amino acids long. The CDR3 here is CASKGRINTGELFF. The CDR3 coding sequence is TGTGCCAGTAAGGGCAGGATAAACACCGGGGAGCTGTTTTTT.

This clonotype has more than one count but fewer than ten. V is TRBV12-3 or TRBV12-4 and J is TRBJ1-2, with D hard to call. The CDR3 consists of 17 residues. V was pared by 6 bases and J by 8 bases, with 28 bases between. The CDR3 region has the DNA TGTGCCAGCAGCCCTCTTGGTTTGTCCCTGATGGGGAAGGGCTACACCTTC. Protein sequence: CASSPLGLSLMGKGYTF.

The chain recombines TRBV10-3 with TRBJ1-1; 9 positions match TRBD1. The trim removed 7 bases at V and 7 bases at J, leaving 4 bases unmatched. This CDR3 is 12 amino acids long. Germline assignment: CDR1 ENHRY and CDR2 SYGVKD. The CDR3 is CAINTGQGEAFF. Written as DNA, the CDR3 is TGTGCCATCAATACGGGACAGGGTGAAGCTTTCTTT.

This clonotype has just a few counts. The chain joins TRBV19 to TRBJ1-6, with no clear D. The CDR3 runs 14 residues. Trimming took off 4 bases at V and 9 bases at J, with 13 bases between the two ends. Germline CDR1 is LNHDA and CDR2 is SQIVND (reference sequence). The CDR3 reads CASSTYAGPSPLHF. The CDR3 DNA reads TGTGCCAGTAGTACATATGCTGGGCCTTCACCCCTCCACTTT.

Many counts were recorded for this clonotype. The chain has TRBV7-2 and TRBJ1-2; possibly TRBD1 for D (5 bases). V was cut by 8 bases and J by 1 base, with 14 bases left in between. Germline V gene sequence: CDR1 SGHTA, CDR2 FQGNSA. This CDR3 spans 14 amino acids. The CDR3 DNA reads as TGTGCCAGCGCGTCCCAGGGACTTAACTATGGCTACACCTTC. Its translation is CASASQGLNYGYTF.

This clonotype was detected many times. The gene calls are TRBV24-1 and TRBJ2-3; D may be TRBD1 (6 bases). The CDR3 extends over 16 amino acids. Per the germline V gene, CDR1 is KGHDR and CDR2 is SFDVKD. V lost 4 bases to trimming and J lost 4 bases, with 17 bases between them. The CDR3 DNA is TGTGCCACCAGTGACCACGGGACACCCTCCCCAGATACGCAGTATTTT. Amino acids: CATSDHGTPSPDTQYF.

This chain joins TRBV20-1 and TRBJ2-7, with D maybe TRBD1 (6 bases). The germline V and J ends were trimmed by 5 bases and 4 bases, with 9 bases remaining between them. This CDR3 region has 11 residues. Germline CDR1 and CDR2: DFQATT and SNEGSKA (reference sequence). The CDR3 DNA follows: TGCAGTGCTTATCAGGGGTACGAGCAGTACTTC. Residues: CSAYQGYEQYF.

This clonotype showed up many times. V usage is TRBV12-3 or TRBV12-4 and J usage is TRBJ1-5, with TRBD1 as a possible D gene (6 bases). The ends were cut back, 5 bases at V and 3 bases at J, with 11 bases in the middle. The CDR3 length is 14 residues. CDR3 protein: CASSPTGTNQPQHF. CDR3 DNA sequence: TGTGCCAGCAGTCCAACAGGGACCAATCAGCCCCAGCATTTT.